This TCR beta chain was sequenced for a study of cytomegalovirus exposure and HLA in healthy donors. Study conclusions and caveats: In an earlier analysis, most TCR beta V segments were productive about 87% or about 30% of the time.

Comment on this clone: As yet, its antigen is unknown.

PCR employed 60 Vbeta and 13 Jbeta primers. Using immunoSEQ multiplex PCR, the repertoire was profiled, and TCRdb retains in-frame clones only, with some absent. The sample has around 61,000 clones, 65% to 70% seen once; the top ten hold 17%. The CDR3 sequence is 14 residues long. Germline CDR1 is MNHEY and CDR2 is SMNVEV (reference sequence). Between the trimmed V and J ends, which lost 1 base and 2 bases, there was a span of 6 bases. The rearrangement joins TRBV27 to TRBJ1-3, with D tentatively TRBD1 (6 bases). Sequencing used PBMCs. The source of this sequence is a man aged 40-55 years in good health and CMV-seropositive. Here the CDR3 reads CASSLWGPGNTIYF. Here the CDR3 DNA reads TGTGCCAGCAGTTTATGGGGGCCTGGAAACACCATATATTTT.